Reported below is one TCR beta chain. The data derive from a study of cytomegalovirus exposure and HLA in healthy donors. PCR primers comprised 60 Vbeta and 13 Jbeta primers. Repertoires were generated with immunoSEQ multiplex PCR, while TCRdb's copy carries only in-frame clones and drops some. The sample contains about 130,000 clones, 70% to 80% of which appear only once. This TCR was recovered from a man aged 50 or older in good health and CMV-seronegative. The sample comprised PBMCs.

In DNA form, the CDR3 reads TGCAGCGCAAGGGGGAGGGATGAAAAACTGTTTTTT. It codes for CSARGRDEKLFF. V usage is TRBV29-1 and J usage is TRBJ1-4; TRBD1 might be the D (6 bases). Germline V lookup: CDR1 SQVTM, CDR2 ANQGSEA. This CDR3 is built from 12 residues. V lost 7 bases, J lost 6 bases, and 12 bases lay in between.